Listed below are T cell receptor beta chains from one sample, sequenced in a study of post-analysis software for immune sequencing data. TCRdb recomputed calls from the PCR reads with MiXCR, one row per CDR3 protein. This sample has approximately 630,000 distinct CDR3 sequences, with roughly three fifths found just once. Specimen: blood. These receptor sequences come from a girl aged 2-9 years with multiple sclerosis. CDR3s include the opening cysteine and the closing phenylalanine or tryptophan. The D gene is left open where the match is weak. Clone size, where shown, is once, few, many, or a class for clones that have expanded.

TRBJ2-1 | TRBV7-9 | NA | 16 | TRBD2 | CASSFQLGGAYNEQFF | TGTGCCAGCAGCTTCCAATTGGGGGGGGCCTACAATGAGCAGTTCTTC
TRBJ2-5 | TRBV6-2/TRBV6-3 | NA | 14 | NA | CASSYDQGRETQYF | TGTGCCAGCAGTTACGATCAGGGGCGAGAGACCCAGTACTTC
TRBJ1-5 | TRBV10-2 | NA | 17 | TRBD1 | CASSVSGTGPGNQPQHF | TGCGCCAGCAGTGTGTCCGGGACAGGGCCTGGCAATCAGCCCCAGCATTTT
TRBJ2-1 | TRBV7-9 | NA | 16 | TRBD2 | CASSHPGLAGINEQFF | TGTGCCAGCAGCCACCCCGGACTAGCGGGAATAAATGAGCAGTTCTTC
TRBJ2-1 | TRBV11-2 | once | 15 | TRBD1 | CASSSLGTGNNEQFF | TGTGCCAGCAGCTCCCTCGGGACAGGGAACAATGAGCAGTTCTTC
TRBJ1-6 | TRBV6-6 | NA | 14 | NA | CASKTTSGNSPLHF | TGTGCCAGCAAAACTACATCCGGGAATTCACCCCTCCACTTT
TRBJ1-1 | TRBV6-5 | NA | 13 | NA | CASRTASVTEAFF | TGTGCCAGCAGGACAGCGTCGGTAACTGAAGCTTTCTTT
TRBJ2-3 | TRBV29-1 | many | 16 | TRBD2 | CSVEKGSGSNTDTQYF | TGCAGCGTTGAGAAGGGTAGCGGGAGCAACACAGATACGCAGTATTTT
TRBJ2-7 | TRBV7-7 | few | 15 | TRBD1 | CASSLGDRPDYEQYF | TGTGCTAGCAGCTTGGGGGACAGGCCTGACTACGAGCAGTACTTC
TRBJ1-5 | TRBV2 | NA | 17 | TRBD1 | CASSALRDRSFNQPQHF | TGTGCCAGCAGTGCTCTCCGGGACAGATCATTCAATCAGCCCCAGCATTTT
TRBJ2-5 | TRBV5-1 | many | 13 | NA | CASSVAGQETQYF | TGCGCCAGCAGCGTAGCAGGGCAAGAGACCCAGTACTTC
TRBJ1-1 | TRBV29-1 | NA | 13 | NA | CSFSGSGNAEAFF | TGCAGTTTCTCCGGCTCAGGGAACGCTGAAGCTTTCTTT
TRBJ2-5 | TRBV15 | NA | 15 | TRBD1 | CATSRARSGGETQYF | TGTGCCACCAGCAGAGCCAGATCAGGGGGAGAGACCCAGTACTTC
TRBJ2-1 | TRBV29-1 | few | 15 | NA | CSVEVARGSHNEQFF | TGCAGCGTTGAAGTAGCCAGGGGTTCGCACAATGAGCAGTTCTTC
TRBJ2-7 | TRBV4-1 | NA | 13 | NA | CASRGVGSYEQYF | TGCGCCAGCAGAGGGGTCGGCTCCTACGAGCAGTACTTC
TRBJ2-4 | TRBV4-3 | few | 13 | NA | CASSQDVGGIQYF | TGCGCCAGCAGCCAAGATGTAGGGGGCATTCAGTACTTC
TRBJ2-3 | TRBV20-1 | NA | 15 | NA | CSAREASGRGDTQYF | TGCAGTGCCAGAGAGGCTAGCGGAAGGGGGGATACGCAGTATTTT
TRBJ2-3 | TRBV15 | NA | 14 | TRBD2 | CATSGIAGADTQYF | TGTGCCACCAGCGGAATAGCGGGGGCGGATACGCAGTATTTT
TRBJ2-1 | TRBV4-3 | NA | 17 | TRBD2 | CASSQGRGGHSGNEQFF | TGCGCCAGCAGCCAAGGGCGGGGGGGCCACTCGGGCAATGAGCAGTTCTTC
TRBJ2-7 | TRBV13 | NA | 15 | TRBD1 | CASSLGGTGLYEQYF | TGTGCCAGCAGCTTAGGAGGGACAGGGCTCTACGAGCAGTACTTC
TRBJ2-3 | TRBV27 | NA | 14 | TRBD2 | CASRPSGATDTQYF | TGTGCCAGCAGGCCTAGCGGGGCTACAGATACGCAGTATTTT
TRBJ2-5 | TRBV6-2/TRBV6-3 | NA | 15 | NA | CASTLTGLLIQTQYF | TGTGCCAGCACCCTCACGGGGCTACTCATCCAGACCCAGTACTTC
TRBJ1-6 | TRBV2 | NA | 12 | NA | CASSELYGTLHF | TGTGCCAGCAGTGAATTGTATGGGACCCTCCACTTT
TRBJ2-7 | TRBV12-3/TRBV12-4 | NA | 14 | TRBD2 | CASSMTSGSYEQYF | TGTGCCAGCAGCATGACTAGCGGGAGCTACGAGCAGTACTTC
TRBJ2-7 | TRBV6-6 | few | 14 | TRBD2 | CASRSAGRTYEQYF | TGTGCCAGCAGATCTGCCGGGAGGACCTACGAGCAGTACTTC
TRBJ2-1 | TRBV6-6 | NA | 16 | NA | CASSYSRASSYNEQFF | TGTGCCAGCAGTTACTCTAGGGCGAGCTCCTACAATGAGCAGTTCTTC
TRBJ2-6 | TRBV7-9 | NA | 16 | NA | CASSRVATLGANVLTF | TGTGCCAGCAGCAGGGTAGCCACTCTGGGGGCCAACGTCCTGACTTTC
TRBJ2-4 | TRBV5-1 | few | 17 | NA | CASSLVPNKLAKNIQYF | TGCGCCAGCAGCTTGGTCCCTAACAAACTAGCCAAAAACATTCAGTACTTC
TRBJ1-4 | TRBV20-1 | NA | 13 | NA | CSARGLLDEKLFF | TGCAGTGCTAGAGGACTACTAGATGAAAAACTGTTTTTT
TRBJ2-1 | TRBV7-2 | NA | 13 | NA | CASSASGVGEQFF | TGTGCCAGCAGCGCCTCGGGGGTCGGTGAGCAGTTCTTC